This record covers a single T cell receptor beta chain. The antigen is unknown. This sample is part of a study of T cell repertoires in cytomegalovirus infection. As for the study in general: TCR beta signatures that were public indicated CMV infection and matching HLA type.

General observations from the study: There were HLA-C-restricted CMV-specific TCR beta clonotypes dominating the ex vivo response. Public TCR beta family frequency separated CMV-and-HLA carriers, including in an independent cohort.

CDR3 size: 13 residues. CDR1 is SNHLY and CDR2 is FYNNEI in the germline V gene. With 1 base removed from V and 4 bases from J, the gap between germline ends came to 8 bases. TCRdb used MiXCR to reprocess the reads, holding one entry per CDR3 protein. The sample yields more than 85,000 distinct CDR3 sequences, 20% to 30% seen once. V usage is TRBV2 and J usage is TRBJ2-7; D not resolved. Sequenced sample: CD8+ T cells from PBMCs. The sequence came from a human donor in good health (CMV status not recorded). Some clones in this sample may be carry-over from other donors' samples. In nucleotides, the CDR3 is TGTGCCAGCAGTGAAGGCACAGATTACGAGCAGTACTTC. Its translation: CASSEGTDYEQYF.